This T cell receptor (beta chain) was recorded in a study of T cell clonality in common variable immunodeficiency. Whole-study findings and limits: Compared with healthy controls, CVID subjects showed increased TCRbeta clonality, mostly in about a third.

CDR3 length: 12 amino acids. CDR1 and CDR2 (germline): SNHLY, FYNNEI. V shed 6 bases and J 5 bases; nucleotides not matched to a gene: 0. Profiling relied on immunoSEQ multiplex PCR, and the TCRdb table lists in-frame clones only, not all of them. This sample carries roughly 58,000 clones and no singletons, and 5.4% goes to the top ten. In this sample, this clone turned up many times. The antigen remains undetermined. The CDR3 end is not reached by the read, which stops 3 residues before it; the germline J gene fills it in. The specimen sequenced was peripheral blood mononuclear cells. The V gene is TRBV2, the J gene TRBJ2-2, with 7 bases fitting TRBD2. The receptor's source is a person aged 18-69 years in good health. Partial CDR3 DNA: TGTGCCAGCAGGGGGGGGACCGGGGAG. Protein: CASRGGTGE. The full CDR3 is CASRGGTGELFF.